These 23 T cell receptor beta chains share one sample of origin, sequenced in a study of T cells after yellow fever vaccination. One entry per CDR3 protein, called by TCRdb with MiXCR from the 5' RACE reads. The data contain tens of thousands of distinct CDR3 sequences, more than 5.5% of them singletons. Sequenced here: CD8+ T cells sorted from PBMCs, sampled 4 to 5 days after the first yellow fever vaccination. The receptors originated from a man younger than 35 who received the YFV17D yellow fever vaccine.

This clonotype was counted only a few times. This chain uses TRBV7-9 with TRBJ1-6; D call uncertain. V gave up 7 bases and J gave up 4 bases, with 5 bases separating them. CDR1 and CDR2 from the germline V gene are SEHNR and FQNEAQ (reference sequence). There are 12 residues in the CDR3. The CDR3 DNA reads as TGTGCCAGCACCCCTTATAATTCACCCCTCCACTTT. Encoded protein: CASTPYNSPLHF.

This clonotype was detected many times. V usage is TRBV7-8 and J usage is TRBJ2-7; no reliable D call. The CDR3 is 14 residues long. CDR1 is SGHVS, CDR2 FQNEAQ, per germline. V lost 5 bases and J lost 2, with 13 bases in between. DNA for the CDR3: TGTGCCAGCAGCCCCGAAGTGAAACCCTACGAGCAGTACTTC. Protein sequence: CASSPEVKPYEQYF.

The chain joins TRBV20-1 to TRBJ2-2; 9 bases are shared with TRBD2. The CDR3 length is 14 residues. Germline trimming cut 3 bases from V and 6 bases from J; bases unmatched to any gene: 5. Germline V gives CDR1 DFQATT, CDR2 SNEGSKA (reference sequence). CDR3 DNA: TGCAGTGCTAGTTTGCGGGGGGGCCCCGGGGAGCTGTTTTTT. Its protein product is CSASLRGGPGELFF.

V is TRBV7-8 and J is TRBJ1-3; D is unclear. The CDR3 length is 15 residues. V was clipped by 5 bases and J by 0 bases, with 11 bases between them. Germline assignment: CDR1 SGHVS and CDR2 FQNEAQ. Here the CDR3 DNA reads TGTGCCAGCAGCCCTTACGCACTCTCTGGAAACACCATATATTTT. Translated, it gives CASSPYALSGNTIYF.

This clonotype was counted between two and nine times. V and J are TRBV5-1 and TRBJ2-1; maybe TRBD2 (7 bases). Per the germline V gene, CDR1 is SGHRS and CDR2 is YFSETQ. With 3 bases removed from V and 1 base from J, the gap between germline ends came to 14 bases. The CDR3 runs 16 residues. The CDR3 DNA reads as TGCGCCAGCAGCTCGACGGGGGGCGAATCCTACAATGAGCAGTTCTTC. This translates into CASSSTGGESYNEQFF.

This clonotype showed up many times. The V and J genes are TRBV5-1 and TRBJ2-1; weak D call: TRBD2 (5 bases). The CDR3 consists of 15 residues. Looked up from germline, CDR1 is SGHRS and CDR2 is YFSETQ. Trimming took 0 bases from V and 0 from J, leaving 7 bases between them. CDR3 sequence (DNA): TGCGCCAGCAGCTTGGCGGGGAGCTCCTACAATGAGCAGTTCTTC. It yields the protein CASSLAGSSYNEQFF. The full variable domain, in which reference TRBV5-1 and TRBJ2-1 provide the parts outside the CDR3, is KAGVTQTPRYLIKTRGQQVTLSCSPISGHRSVSWYQQTPGQGLQFLFEYFSETQRNKGNFPGRFSGRQFSNSRSEMNVSTLELGDSALYLCASSLAGSSYNEQFFGPGTRLTVL.

This clonotype was counted a few times. V is TRBV20-1 and J is TRBJ1-5; D is uncertain. Per the germline V gene, CDR1 is DFQATT and CDR2 is SNEGSKA (reference sequence). V was trimmed by 0 bases and J by 3 bases, leaving 9 bases between them. The CDR3 covers 14 residues. CDR3: CSAREPWDNQPQHF. DNA for the CDR3: TGCAGTGCTAGAGAGCCTTGGGACAATCAGCCCCAGCATTTT.

This clonotype was observed at least ten times. This chain links TRBV7-3 with TRBJ2-1, with D possibly matching TRBD2 (7 bases). The CDR3 consists of 15 residues. V lost 4 bases to trimming and J lost 4 bases, with 14 bases between them. Germline V gives CDR1 SGHTA, CDR2 FQGTGA. The CDR3 nucleotides are TGTGCCAGCAGCTCACTAGGGGGGGTTTACAATGAGCAGTTCTTC. This codes for CASSSLGGVYNEQFF.

The CDR3 reads CASMSLQGAYEQYV. CDR3 DNA: TGTGCCAGCATGTCCCTCCAGGGGGCCTACGAGCAGTACGTC. The chain recombines TRBV6-5 with TRBJ2-7; 7 bases fit TRBD1. Trimming removed 7 bases from V and 2 bases from J; junction bases left unmatched: 8. Germline CDR1 and CDR2: MNHEY and SVGAGI. There are 14 residues in the CDR3.

Remarks on this clonotype: It may be a read error: a sequence one base away is much more abundant. V and J are TRBV6-2 or TRBV6-3 and TRBJ2-5; perhaps D is TRBD1 or TRBD2 (6 bases each). From germline, CDR1 is MNHEY and CDR2 SVGEGT. This CDR3 contains 13 residues. The CDR3 DNA is TGTGCCAGCAGTTACGGGGGGCCAGAGGCCCAGTACTTC. As protein: CASSYGGPEAQYF.

The rearrangement uses TRBV3-1 and TRBJ2-7; a weak D match, TRBD2 (5 bases). Germline V gene data show CDR1 as LGHDT and CDR2 as YNNKEL (reference sequence). V gave up 5 bases and J gave up 0 bases, with 17 bases separating them. The CDR3 sequence is 16 residues long. In DNA, the CDR3 is TGTGCCAGCAGCAGCGAAATAGCGTCGAGCTCCTACGAGCAGTACTTC. Translating gives CASSSEIASSSYEQYF.

The gene calls are TRBV20-1 and TRBJ1-3; D is ambiguous. This CDR3 has 12 residues. With 3 bases removed from V and 2 bases from J, the gap between germline ends came to 5 bases. Germline-derived CDR1 and CDR2 are DFQATT and SNEGSKA (reference sequence). This CDR3 reads CSASEAGNTIYF. The DNA of the CDR3 is TGCAGTGCTAGTGAGGCTGGAAACACCATATATTTT.

This clonotype was seen at least ten times. The J gene is TRBJ2-7, the V gene TRBV5-1, with TRBD1 matching over 7 bases. Germline values: CDR1 SGHRS, CDR2 YFSETQ. The V segment lost 1 base and the J segment 2 bases; nucleotides outside the gene matches: 3. This CDR3 contains 14 residues. CDR3 DNA sequence: TGCGCCAGCAGCTTGATGACAGGGCCCTACGAGCAGTACGTC. It translates to CASSLMTGPYEQYV.

This clonotype was recorded a few times. V usage is TRBV6-1 and J usage is TRBJ2-3; 9 bases agree with TRBD2. The CDR3 is made up of 14 amino acids. Germline V lookup: CDR1 MNHNS, CDR2 SASEGT. With V trimmed by 6 bases and J by 2 bases, 3 bases remained unmatched. As DNA, the CDR3 is TGTGCCAGCAGGTCTAGCGGGGTCACAGATACGCAGTATTTT. It specifies CASRSSGVTDTQYF.

This clonotype was observed a handful of times. The V call is TRBV6-5, the J call TRBJ1-2; a weak D match, TRBD1 (5 bases). This CDR3 region has 14 residues. V was shortened by 2 bases and J by 7 bases, with 14 bases between the two germline ends. Per germline, CDR1 MNHEY and CDR2 SVGAGI. CDR3 protein: CASSYAQGGGGYTF. The DNA of the CDR3 is TGTGCCAGCAGTTACGCTCAGGGAGGAGGTGGCTACACCTTC.

Ten or more counts support this clonotype. V usage is TRBV15 and J usage is TRBJ2-5, with a tentative D call TRBD2 (6 bases). V shed 5 bases and J shed 6 bases, with 22 bases lying between them. This CDR3 spans 16 amino acids. The V gene's germline CDR1 is LNHNV and CDR2 YYDKDF (reference sequence). CDR3 nucleotide sequence: TGTGCCACCAGCCCCCTAGAAGGGGACTCTTCGCAGACCCAGTACTTC. This translates into CATSPLEGDSSQTQYF.

Concerning this clonotype itself: It may be a read error: a sequence one base away is much more abundant. This rearrangement joins TRBV24-1 to TRBJ2-1; D is undetermined. This CDR3 region has 14 residues. V was shortened by 7 bases and J by 6 bases, with 15 bases between the two germline ends. Germline CDR1 is KGHDR and CDR2 is SFDVKD. The CDR3 nucleotides read TGTGCCACCAGCCCCTTGGAAGGATGCAATGAGCAGTTCTTC. This translates into CATSPLEGCNEQFF.

In DNA, the CDR3 is TGTGCCAGCAGCGCAGCTAACAATGAGCAGTTCTTC. Its translation: CASSAANNEQFF. This sequence joins TRBV7-2 and TRBJ2-1; D uncertain. CDR1 and CDR2 from the germline V gene are SGHTA and FQGNSA. The CDR3 has 12 amino acids. V was clipped by 5 bases and J by 5 bases, with 7 bases between them.

V usage is TRBV4-1 and J usage is TRBJ1-2; maybe TRBD1 (6 bases). The CDR3 covers 14 residues. Germline V CDR1 and CDR2: MGHRA, YSYEKL. Trimming removed 0 bases at V and 6 bases at J, with 11 bases between. CDR3 sequence reads: CASSQDESGDGYTF. The CDR3 DNA reads TGCGCCAGCAGCCAAGATGAATCAGGGGATGGCTACACCTTC.

The rearrangement joins TRBV5-5 to TRBJ2-7, with TRBD1 identical over 9 bases. The CDR3 consists of 15 residues. V was clipped by 0 bases and J by 6 bases; unmatched bases: 7. The germline gives CDR1 SGHKS, CDR2 YYEKEE (reference sequence). In DNA, the CDR3 is TGTGCCAGCAGCTTGGTATGGGACAGGGAGGGCGAGCAGTACTTC. Translation: CASSLVWDREGEQYF. The variable domain in full, with the rest retrieved from reference TRBV5-5 and TRBJ2-7, is DAGVTQSPTHLIKTRGQQVTLRCSPISGHKSVSWYQQVLGQGPQFIFQYYEKEERGRGNFPDRFSARQFPNYSSELNVNALLLGDSALYLCASSLVWDREGEQYFGPGTRLTVT.

The sample holds many counts of this clonotype. One end of the junction fails to match germline, which may point to a read error. CDR3 protein: CASSRTGGSEAFF. The CDR3 DNA follows: TGTGCTAGCAGCAGGACAGGGGGCTCTGAAGCTTTCTTT. The genes are TRBV7-7 and TRBJ1-1; 11 bases align to TRBD1. This CDR3 is built from 13 residues. The germline CDR1 and CDR2 sequences are SSHAT and FNYEAQ (reference sequence).

The rearrangement uses TRBV4-1 and TRBJ2-5; D unresolved. The CDR3 sequence is 12 residues long. Germline V gene sequence: CDR1 MGHRA, CDR2 YSYEKL. V was cut by 1 base and J by 3 bases, with 3 bases left in between. The CDR3: CASSQAKETQYF. In DNA form, the CDR3 reads TGCGCCAGCAGCCAAGCGAAAGAGACCCAGTACTTC.

This clonotype occurred a few times. The chain employs TRBV12-3 or TRBV12-4 and TRBJ2-7; D remains unclear. The CDR3 length is 15 residues. V was cut by 5 bases and J by 0 bases, with 14 bases left in between. In DNA form, the CDR3 reads TGTGCCAGCAGTGCCGCCGACGGACCCTCCTACGAGCAGTACTTC. Translated: CASSAADGPSYEQYF.